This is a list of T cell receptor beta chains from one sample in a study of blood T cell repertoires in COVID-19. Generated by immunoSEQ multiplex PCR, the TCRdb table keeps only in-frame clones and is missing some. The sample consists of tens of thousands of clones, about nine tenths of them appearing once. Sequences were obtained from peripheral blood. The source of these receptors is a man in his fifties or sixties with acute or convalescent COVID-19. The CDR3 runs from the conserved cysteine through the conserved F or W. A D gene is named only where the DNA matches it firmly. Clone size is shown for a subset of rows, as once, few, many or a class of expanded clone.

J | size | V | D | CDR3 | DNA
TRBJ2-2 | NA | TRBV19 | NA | CASSIDGTNTGELFF | TGTGCCAGTAGTATAGACGGGACTAACACCGGGGAGCTGTTTTTT
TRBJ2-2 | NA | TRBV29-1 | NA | CSVLRGQPNTGELFF | TGCAGCGTTCTCAGGGGACAACCGAACACCGGGGAGCTGTTTTTT
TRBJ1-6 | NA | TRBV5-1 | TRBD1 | CASSHDRGTYNSPLHF | TGCGCCAGCAGCCATGACAGGGGAACTTATAATTCACCCCTCCACTTT
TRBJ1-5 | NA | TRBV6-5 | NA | CASSSAGGNQPQHF | TGTGCCAGCAGTTCGGCGGGGGGCAATCAGCCCCAGCATTTT
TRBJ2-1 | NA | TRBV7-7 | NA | CASSPLERGGNEQFF | TGTGCCAGCAGCCCTCTGGAGCGAGGGGGCAATGAGCAGTTCTTC
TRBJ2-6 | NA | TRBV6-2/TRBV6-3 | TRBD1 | CASSRDSSGANVLTF | TGTGCCAGCAGCCGGGACAGCTCTGGGGCCAACGTCCTGACTTTC
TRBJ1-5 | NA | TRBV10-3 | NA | CAPHRGARPQHF | TGTGCCCCACACCGGGGGGCAAGGCCCCAGCATTTT
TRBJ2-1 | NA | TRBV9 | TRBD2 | CASSPRDYSNEQFF | TGTGCCAGCAGCCCCCGGGACTATAGTAATGAGCAGTTCTTC
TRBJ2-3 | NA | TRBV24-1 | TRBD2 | CATSDLGGGATTDTQYF | TGTGCCACCAGTGATTTGGGCGGGGGAGCGACGACTGATACGCAGTATTTT
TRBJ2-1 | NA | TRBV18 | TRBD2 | CASSPPTSGGYNEQFF | TGTGCCAGCTCACCACCAACTAGCGGGGGATACAATGAGCAGTTCTTC
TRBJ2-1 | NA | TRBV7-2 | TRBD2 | CASSLASGGAGEQFF | TGTGCCAGCAGCTTAGCTAGCGGGGGGGCGGGTGAGCAGTTCTTC
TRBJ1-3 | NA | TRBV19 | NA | CASSAAAYSGNTIYF | TGTGCCAGTAGTGCCGCCGCCTACTCTGGAAACACCATATATTTT
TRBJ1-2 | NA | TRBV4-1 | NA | CASSQEGVRHYGYTF | TGCGCCAGCAGCCAAGAGGGAGTCAGGCACTATGGCTACACCTTC
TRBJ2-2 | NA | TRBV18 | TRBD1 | CASSQFGTGATGELFF | TGTGCCAGCTCACAGTTCGGGACAGGGGCCACCGGGGAGCTGTTTTTT
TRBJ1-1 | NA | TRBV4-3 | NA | CASSQGYVSGTEAFF | TGCGCCAGCAGCCAAGGGTACGTCTCGGGCACTGAAGCTTTCTTT
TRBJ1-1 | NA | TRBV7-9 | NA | CASSLALGEGTEAFF | TGTGCCAGCAGCTTAGCGCTAGGGGAAGGGACTGAAGCTTTCTTT
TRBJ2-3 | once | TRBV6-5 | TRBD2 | CASRTSGGTDTQYF | TGTGCCAGCAGGACTAGCGGGGGCACAGATACGCAGTATTTT
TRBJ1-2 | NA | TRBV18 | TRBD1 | CASSPRDSPGNGYTF | TGTGCCAGCTCACCCCGGGACAGCCCCGGGAATGGCTACACCTTC
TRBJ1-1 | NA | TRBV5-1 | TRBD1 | CASSPATGLEAFF | TGCGCCAGCAGCCCCGCGACAGGGCTCGAGGCTTTCTTT
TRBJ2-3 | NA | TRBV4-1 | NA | CASSRGRAGLTDTQYF | TGCGCCAGCAGCCGAGGCCGAGCGGGCCTCACAGATACGCAGTATTTT
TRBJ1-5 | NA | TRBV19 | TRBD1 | CASSSRDRGDKNQPQHF | TGTGCCAGTAGCAGTCGGGACAGGGGGGATAAAAATCAGCCCCAGCATTTT
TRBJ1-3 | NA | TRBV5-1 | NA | CASSLGGGSGNTIYF | TGCGCCAGCAGCTTGGGCGGGGGCTCTGGAAACACCATATATTTT
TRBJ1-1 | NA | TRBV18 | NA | CASSPSVNTEAFF | TGTGCCAGCTCTCCTAGCGTGAACACTGAAGCTTTCTTT
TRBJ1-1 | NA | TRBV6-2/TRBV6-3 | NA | CASSFSGGNTEAFF | TGTGCCAGCAGTTTTTCGGGGGGGAACACTGAAGCTTTCTTT
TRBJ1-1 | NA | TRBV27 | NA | CASSQIQGSTEAFF | TGTGCCAGCAGTCAGATCCAGGGTTCCACTGAAGCTTTCTTT
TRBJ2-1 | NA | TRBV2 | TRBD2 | CASSLARGLAGNSWFF | TGTGCCAGCAGTCTCGCCCGGGGGCTAGCGGGAAACAGCTGGTTCTTC
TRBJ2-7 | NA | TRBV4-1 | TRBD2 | CASSRPPGLAGPGSYEQYF | TGCGCCAGCAGCCGTCCTCCGGGACTAGCGGGACCGGGTAGCTACGAGCAGTACTTC
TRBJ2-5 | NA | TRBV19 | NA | CASSIRLRGQETQYF | TGTGCCAGTAGTATAAGGTTGCGCGGGCAAGAGACCCAGTACTTC
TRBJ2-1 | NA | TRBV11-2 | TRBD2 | CASSYSGGAHNEQFF | TGTGCCAGCAGCTATAGCGGGGGGGCGCACAATGAGCAGTTCTTC
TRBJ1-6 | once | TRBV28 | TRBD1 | CASSPLSGTGGSPLHF | TGTGCCAGCAGTCCCCTATCCGGGACAGGGGGTTCACCCCTCCACTTT
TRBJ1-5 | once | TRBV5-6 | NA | CASSLMRQISNQPQHF | TGTGCCAGCAGCTTGATGCGGCAGATAAGCAATCAGCCCCAGCATTTT
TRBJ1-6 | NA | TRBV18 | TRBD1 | CASRKEGASPYNSPLHF | TGTGCCAGCCGAAAGGAGGGGGCTTCTCCCTATAATTCACCCCTCCACTTT
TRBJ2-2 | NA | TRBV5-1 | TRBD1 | CASSAAGTGGTGELFF | TGCGCCAGCAGCGCCGCCGGGACAGGGGGCACCGGGGAGCTGTTTTTT
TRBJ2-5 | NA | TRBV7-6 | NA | CASSLWTERDQETQYF | TGTGCCAGCAGCTTATGGACGGAGAGGGACCAAGAGACCCAGTACTTC
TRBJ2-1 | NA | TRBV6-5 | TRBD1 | CASSYMTGRQFF | TGTGCCAGCAGTTACATGACAGGGCGGCAGTTCTTC
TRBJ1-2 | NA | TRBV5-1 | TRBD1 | CASSFGGQSYGYTF | TGCGCCAGCAGCTTCGGGGGACAGTCCTATGGCTACACCTTC
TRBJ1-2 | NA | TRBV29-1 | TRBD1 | CSVEGQGTFGYTF | TGCAGCGTTGAGGGACAGGGGACTTTCGGCTACACCTTC
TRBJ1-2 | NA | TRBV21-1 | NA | CASSKVRGRVPYGYTF | TGTGCCAGCAGCAAAGTTCGAGGCAGGGTCCCCTATGGCTACACCTTC
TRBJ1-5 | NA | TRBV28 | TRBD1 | CASSSGTADRQPQHF | TGTGCCAGCAGTTCCGGGACAGCGGATCGCCAGCCCCAGCATTTT
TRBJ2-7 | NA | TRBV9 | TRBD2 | CASSVGASGNSEYEQYF | TGTGCCAGCAGCGTAGGAGCTAGCGGTAATTCGGAATACGAGCAGTACTTC
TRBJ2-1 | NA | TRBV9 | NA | CASSVGPRGSREQFF | TGTGCCAGCAGCGTAGGCCCCCGAGGATCTAGGGAGCAGTTCTTC
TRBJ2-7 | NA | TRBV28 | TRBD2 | CASKTGGPYEQYF | TGTGCCAGCAAGACGGGAGGACCCTACGAGCAGTACTTC
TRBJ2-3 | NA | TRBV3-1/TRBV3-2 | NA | CASSQASGADTQYF | TGTGCCAGCAGCCAAGCCTCGGGGGCAGATACGCAGTATTTT
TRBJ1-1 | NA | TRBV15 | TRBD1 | CATSRGTGRDTEAFF | TGTGCCACCAGCAGAGGGACAGGGAGGGACACTGAAGCTTTCTTT
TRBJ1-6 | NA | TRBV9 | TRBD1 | CASSEQGAGSPLHF | TGTGCCAGCAGCGAACAGGGGGCGGGTTCACCCCTCCACTTT
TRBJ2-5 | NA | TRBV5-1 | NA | CASSLAGKPQETQYF | TGCGCCAGCAGCTTGGCCGGTAAACCTCAAGAGACCCAGTACTTC
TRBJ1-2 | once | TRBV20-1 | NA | CSASAVYGYTF | TGCAGTGCTAGCGCGGTCTATGGCTACACCTTC
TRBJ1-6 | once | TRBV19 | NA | CASSIVHRQGNISPLHF | TGTGCCAGTAGTATAGTCCACCGGCAGGGGAATATTTCACCCCTCCACTTT